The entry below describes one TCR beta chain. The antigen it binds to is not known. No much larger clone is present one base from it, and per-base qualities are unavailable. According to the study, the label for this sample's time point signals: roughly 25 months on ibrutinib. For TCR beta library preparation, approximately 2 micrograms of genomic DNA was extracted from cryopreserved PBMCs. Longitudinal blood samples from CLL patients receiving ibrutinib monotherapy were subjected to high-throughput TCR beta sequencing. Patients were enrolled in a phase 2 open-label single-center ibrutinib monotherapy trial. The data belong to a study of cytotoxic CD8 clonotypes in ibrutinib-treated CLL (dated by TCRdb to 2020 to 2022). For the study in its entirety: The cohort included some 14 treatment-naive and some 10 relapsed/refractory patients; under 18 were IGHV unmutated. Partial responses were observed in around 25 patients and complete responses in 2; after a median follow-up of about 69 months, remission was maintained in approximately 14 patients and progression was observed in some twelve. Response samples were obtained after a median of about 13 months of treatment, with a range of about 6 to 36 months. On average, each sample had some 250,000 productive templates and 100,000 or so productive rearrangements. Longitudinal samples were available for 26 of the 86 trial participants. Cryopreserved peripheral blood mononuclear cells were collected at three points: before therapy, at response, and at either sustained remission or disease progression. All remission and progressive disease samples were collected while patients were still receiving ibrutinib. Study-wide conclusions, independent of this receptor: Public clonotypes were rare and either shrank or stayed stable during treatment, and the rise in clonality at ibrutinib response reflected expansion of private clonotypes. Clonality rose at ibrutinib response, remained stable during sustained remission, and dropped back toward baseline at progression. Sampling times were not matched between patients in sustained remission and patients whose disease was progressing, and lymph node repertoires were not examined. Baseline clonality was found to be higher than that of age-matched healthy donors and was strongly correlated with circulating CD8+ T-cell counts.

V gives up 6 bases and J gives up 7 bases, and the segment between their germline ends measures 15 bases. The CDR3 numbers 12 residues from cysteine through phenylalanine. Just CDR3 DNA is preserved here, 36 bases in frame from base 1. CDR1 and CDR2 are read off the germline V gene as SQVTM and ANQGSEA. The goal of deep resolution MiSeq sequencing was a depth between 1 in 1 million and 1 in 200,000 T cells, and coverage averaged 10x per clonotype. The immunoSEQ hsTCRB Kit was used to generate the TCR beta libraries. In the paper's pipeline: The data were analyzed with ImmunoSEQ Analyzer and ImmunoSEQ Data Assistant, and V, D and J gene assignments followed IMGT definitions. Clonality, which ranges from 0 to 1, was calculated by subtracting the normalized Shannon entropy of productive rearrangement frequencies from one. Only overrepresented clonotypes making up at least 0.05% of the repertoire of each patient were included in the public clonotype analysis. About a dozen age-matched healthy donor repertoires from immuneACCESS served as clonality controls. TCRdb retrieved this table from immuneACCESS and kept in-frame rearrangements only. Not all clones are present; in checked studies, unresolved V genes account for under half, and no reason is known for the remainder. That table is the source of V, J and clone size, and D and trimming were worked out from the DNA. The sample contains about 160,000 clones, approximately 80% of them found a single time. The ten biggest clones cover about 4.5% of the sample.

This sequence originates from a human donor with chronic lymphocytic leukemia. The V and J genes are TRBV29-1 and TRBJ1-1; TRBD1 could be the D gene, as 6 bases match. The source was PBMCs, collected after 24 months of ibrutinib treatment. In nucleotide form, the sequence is TGCAGCGTAGCCCTAGGGGGAGATGAAGCTTTCTTT. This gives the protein CSVALGGDEAFF. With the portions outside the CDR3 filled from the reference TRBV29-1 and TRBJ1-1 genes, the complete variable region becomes SAVISQKPSRDICQRGTSLTIQCQVDSQVTMMFWYRQQPGQSLTLIATANQGSEATYESGFVIDKFPISRPNLTFSTLTVSNMSPEDSSIYLCSVALGGDEAFFGQGTRLTVV.